This TCR beta chain was retrieved from a study of blood T cell repertoires in COVID-19 (dated by TCRdb to 2018 to 2020). Turning to the overall study: Collaborator samples came from the United States, Italy and Spain and covered acute and convalescent phases of COVID-19. HLA class I and class II types, where available, came from metadata supplied by the sample provider rather than from assay-based typing. Nearly every sample came with metadata listing a de-identified subject ID, COVID-19 status, age in years and sex. Deeply sampled blood TCRbeta repertoires from subjects exposed to, actively infected with, or recovered from COVID-19 were included in the dataset. The repertoires were released in a freely available public database meant as a resource for research on the immune response to SARS-CoV-2. The prospective study material was composed of cDNA or gDNA derived from T cells, B-cell-depleted T cells, or PBMCs. Samples were obtained from the ongoing ImmuneRACE study (first 160 participants) and from approximately 1,200 subjects provided by 6 global collaborators.

TCRbeta CDR3 regions were amplified from genomic DNA using the immunoSEQ Assay, a bias-controlled multiplex PCR. In the paper's pipeline: The number of nucleated cells in each sample was estimated by amplification of reference gene primers within the assay. To quantify the absolute abundance of each unique TCRbeta CDR3 rearrangement, sequence reads were collapsed and filtered. For each sample, productive Simpson clonality was calculated as the square root of Simpson's diversity index over productive rearrangements. TCRdb obtained this table from immuneACCESS and retained in-frame rearrangements with V and J assigned. These tables miss some clones; where compared with another copy, unresolved V genes account for less than half of the shortfall, and the remainder is unexplained. The V and J calls and clone size are taken from that table; D and trimming were inferred from the DNA. The sample profile shows approximately 250,000 clones; 75% to 90% of them were found once. 4.1% of the sample is taken by the ten largest.

CDR1 and CDR2 are read off the germline V gene as MNHEY and SVGAGI. V loses 2 bases at its end and J loses 7 bases; junction bases beyond the gene matches: 8. From its cysteine to its phenylalanine, the CDR3 spans 15 amino acids. This entry keeps only the CDR3 DNA: 45 bases, framed from base 1. Enrolling through a virtual design, the prospective study's participants ranged in age from roughly 18 to 95 years and lived across some 22 United States geographic areas. To assign participants to cohorts, the prospective study relied on clinical history that participants themselves reported in a screening survey and a study questionnaire. Recovered participants in ImmuneRACE Cohort 3 were defined by two consecutive negative NP/OP PCR tests, clearance by a healthcare professional, or resolution of symptoms. Each participant in the prospective study had whole blood, serum and a nasopharyngeal or oropharyngeal swab collected by mobile phlebotomists. Prospective study participants could optionally give additional blood draws and questionnaires over an approximately two-month period. Prospective study blood samples were shipped either frozen or at room temperature before DNA extraction.

Overall results and qualifications from the work: How much clinical and demographic metadata was included differed by source and by participant, and the metadata was provided uncurated.

For this clone: It lacks a known antigen. No base quality information exists; no much larger clone differs at one position.

The receptor was derived from a woman in her twenties or thirties who had recovered from COVID-19. The chain uses TRBV6-5 and TRBJ1-3, with 7 bases matching TRBD1. Sequenced material: PBMCs or T cells enriched from blood (not recorded which). The nucleotides read TGTGCCAGCAGTTACGGCGAGGGACAGCAGAACACCATATATTTT. The translation is CASSYGEGQQNTIYF.